The present T cell receptor (beta chain) was sequenced within a study of control samples from healthy donors and cancer patients. The CDR3 covers 12 residues. Germline assignment: CDR1 SGHTS and CDR2 YDEGEE. V lost 2 bases and J 8 bases, leaving 7 bases between the germline ends. The data were produced by immunoSEQ multiplex PCR, yet TCRdb's version contains in-frame clones alone and is incomplete. The table has around 74,000 clones, approximately 92% seen once; the top ten hold around 6%. This sequence was found in a woman aged 55-75 years in good health. The rearrangement links TRBV5-8 to TRBJ1-4; D is unclear. Material: blood. In DNA, the CDR3 is TGTGCCAGCAGCTTCGGCGGGGAAAAACTGTTTTTT. It specifies CASSFGGEKLFF.